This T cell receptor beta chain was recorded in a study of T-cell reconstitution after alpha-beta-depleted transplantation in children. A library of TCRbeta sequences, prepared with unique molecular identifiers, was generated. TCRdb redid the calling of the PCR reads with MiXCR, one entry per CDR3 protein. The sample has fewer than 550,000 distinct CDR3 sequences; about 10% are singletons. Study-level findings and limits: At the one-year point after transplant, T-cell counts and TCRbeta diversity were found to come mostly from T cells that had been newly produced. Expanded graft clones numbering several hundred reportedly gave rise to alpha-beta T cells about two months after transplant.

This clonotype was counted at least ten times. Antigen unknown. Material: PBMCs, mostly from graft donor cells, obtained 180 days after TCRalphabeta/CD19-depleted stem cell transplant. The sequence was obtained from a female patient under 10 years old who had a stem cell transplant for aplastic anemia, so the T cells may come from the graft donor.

CDR3 protein: CSASAGVWETQYF. The CDR3 DNA reads as TGCAGTGCCTCCGCCGGGGTTTGGGAGACCCAGTACTTC. The rearrangement uses TRBV20-1 and TRBJ2-5; tentative D call: TRBD2 (5 bases). Germline-derived CDR1 and CDR2 are DFQATT and SNEGSKA (reference sequence). Trimming pared 6 bases from V and 5 bases from J, leaving 16 bases between. The CDR3 sequence is 13 residues long.